A selection of T cell receptor beta chains follows, all from one sample in a study of OX40 agonist ivuxolimab in advanced cancers. Generated by immunoSEQ multiplex PCR, the TCRdb table keeps only in-frame clones and is missing some. The sample carries about 110,000 clones, about 91% recorded once. Sequenced here: CD4+ or CD8+ T cells sorted from blood, sampled in a trial of the OX40 agonist ivuxolimab. The source of these receptors is an adult with an advanced solid tumor such as melanoma, head and neck, liver or kidney cancer. CDR3s include the opening cysteine and the closing phenylalanine or tryptophan. A D gene is named only where the DNA matches it firmly. Clone size is given for some rows only: seen once, a few or many times, or a class if the clone is expanded.

clone_size d_call j_call v_call cdr3_aa cdr3_nt
. . TRBJ1-1 TRBV9 CASSVTANTEAFF TGTGCCAGCAGCGTTACAGCTAACACTGAAGCTTTCTTT
. . TRBJ2-3 TRBV11-3 CASSLSGGTDTQYF TGTGCCAGCAGCTTGTCAGGTGGGACAGATACGCAGTATTTT
. TRBD2 TRBJ2-1 TRBV10-3 CAIREGQGLADYNEQFF TGTGCCATCCGTGAAGGACAGGGACTAGCGGATTACAATGAGCAGTTCTTC
. . TRBJ1-1 TRBV9 CASSVEGLRNTEAFF TGTGCCAGCAGCGTAGAGGGGCTCCGGAACACTGAAGCTTTCTTT
once . TRBJ1-2 TRBV6-1 CATSRTLSRGYGYTF TGTGCCACGTCGAGGACCTTATCCCGAGGCTATGGCTACACCTTC
. . TRBJ2-5 TRBV2 CASSRRGGAQQETQYF TGTGCCAGCAGCCGAAGGGGCGGGGCCCAACAAGAGACCCAGTACTTC
. TRBD2 TRBJ2-1 TRBV5-6 CASSQIRGGDRNEQFF TGTGCCAGCAGCCAGATACGGGGGGGCGATCGCAATGAGCAGTTCTTC
. TRBD1 TRBJ1-1 TRBV7-3 CASSPGQGNTEAFF TGTGCCAGCAGCCCGGGACAGGGCAACACTGAAGCTTTCTTT
. . TRBJ2-7 TRBV19 CASSPIPRTAEQYF TGTGCCAGTAGTCCCATTCCGAGGACGGCCGAGCAGTACTTC
. . TRBJ2-1 TRBV7-6 CASSHPGLVGGNEQFF TGTGCCAGCAGCCACCCTGGGTTGGTGGGGGGCAATGAGCAGTTCTTC
. . TRBJ2-5 TRBV7-6 CASSGPGGLISGETQYF TGTGCCAGCAGCGGCCCTGGGGGCCTAATCTCAGGGGAGACCCAGTACTTC
. . TRBJ2-3 TRBV20-1 CSAQRSDTQYF TGCAGTGCCCAACGTTCAGATACGCAGTATTTT
. . TRBJ2-3 TRBV5-1 CASSLETTQQYF TGCGCCAGCAGCTTGGAGACAACCCAGCAGTATTTT
. . TRBJ1-2 TRBV6-5 CATHRELGGYTF TGTGCCACCCACAGGGAACTTGGTGGCTACACCTTC
once . TRBJ2-7 TRBV5-1 CASRGGDYEQYF TGCGCCAGCAGGGGGGGCGATTACGAGCAGTACTTC
. . TRBJ2-7 TRBV11-2 CASSPGTESEPYF TGTGCCAGCAGCCCCGGGACTGAATCCGAGCCGTACTTC
. TRBD1 TRBJ2-7 TRBV11-1 CASSFDRGLPMGEQYF TGTGCCAGCAGTTTCGACAGGGGCCTCCCGATGGGTGAGCAGTACTTC
. . TRBJ2-1 TRBV6-5 CASSSGASDGNEQFF TGTGCCAGCAGTTCCGGGGCTAGCGATGGCAATGAGCAGTTCTTC
. . TRBJ1-1 TRBV7-3 CASSLSPYIEAFF TGTGCCAGCAGCTTATCGCCGTATATAGAAGCTTTCTTT
. . TRBJ1-4 TRBV19 CASSTYEKLFF TGTGCCAGTAGTACCTATGAAAAACTGTTTTTT
. . TRBJ1-4 TRBV27 CASSGLQPGEKLFF TGTGCCAGCAGCGGACTGCAGCCGGGGGAAAAACTGTTTTTT
. . TRBJ2-1 TRBV4-2 CASSRGVGGASSYNEQFF TGTGCCAGCAGCCGAGGGGTAGGCGGGGCCAGCTCCTACAATGAGCAGTTCTTC
once . TRBJ2-1 TRBV5-4 CASSLVGGPDNEQFF TGTGCCAGCAGCTTGGTTGGCGGGCCCGACAATGAGCAGTTCTTC
. . TRBJ1-2 TRBV9 CASSGGRDFYGYTF TGTGCCAGCAGCGGGGGGAGAGATTTCTATGGCTACACCTTC
. . TRBJ2-2 TRBV5-4 CASSGQRDGELFF TGTGCCAGCAGCGGGCAAAGAGACGGGGAGCTGTTTTTT
. . TRBJ1-1 TRBV4-1 CASSQTGNTEAFF TGCGCCAGCAGCCAAACAGGGAATACTGAAGCTTTCTTT
. . TRBJ2-5 TRBV7-7 CASSSDGGAGETQYF TGTGCTAGCAGCTCCGACGGAGGGGCGGGAGAGACCCAGTACTTC
. . TRBJ2-7 TRBV9 CASSVDSSDEQYF TGTGCCAGCAGCGTCGACAGTTCCGACGAGCAGTACTTC
. . TRBJ2-3 TRBV11-2 CASSLLGDTQYF TGTGCCAGCAGCTTACTGGGAGATACGCAGTATTTT
. . TRBJ1-1 TRBV6-5 CASNPGPRTEAFF TGTGCCAGCAACCCCGGCCCACGGACTGAAGCTTTCTTT
. . TRBJ2-4 TRBV19 CASSSRSGTLNIQYF TGTGCCAGTAGTTCCCGCTCGGGGACCCTAAACATTCAGTACTTC
once . TRBJ2-1 TRBV30 CAWKGLIGEQFF TGTGCCTGGAAGGGGCTAATCGGTGAGCAGTTCTTC
. . TRBJ2-7 TRBV6-5 CASSYGRGKSYEQYF TGTGCCAGCAGTTACGGGCGGGGTAAGTCCTACGAGCAGTACTTC
once TRBD2 TRBJ2-1 TRBV7-3 CASSPGTTNTEQFF TGTGCCAGCAGCCCCGGGACTACTAACACTGAGCAGTTCTTC
. TRBD1 TRBJ2-3 TRBV18 CASSRTGKIPVEDTQYF TGTGCCAGCTCCCGGACAGGGAAAATCCCAGTAGAAGATACGCAGTATTTT
. . TRBJ1-1 TRBV5-5 CASGGQTNTEAFF TGTGCCAGCGGAGGACAGACGAACACTGAAGCTTTCTTT
. . TRBJ1-2 TRBV9 CASTLSPGENYGYTF TGTGCCAGCACCCTATCTCCGGGAGAAAACTATGGCTACACCTTC
. TRBD1 TRBJ1-4 TRBV4-2 CASSRGTANEKLFF TGTGCCAGCAGCCGGGGGACAGCTAATGAAAAACTGTTTTTT
. . TRBJ2-5 TRBV5-1 CASSLGTGIQETQYF TGCGCCAGCAGCTTGGGGACGGGGATCCAAGAGACCCAGTACTTC
. . TRBJ2-1 TRBV6-5 CASSYSGAGWYNEQFF TGTGCCAGCAGTTACTCTGGGGCGGGCTGGTACAATGAGCAGTTCTTC
once . TRBJ2-2 TRBV14 CASSRNRAVNGELFF TGTGCCAGCAGCCGTAACAGGGCTGTGAACGGGGAGCTGTTTTTT
. . TRBJ2-3 TRBV30 CACAPGVDTQYF TGTGCCTGCGCCCCCGGGGTGGATACGCAGTATTTT
. . TRBJ1-3 TRBV10-3 CAISDVSRYSGNTIYF TGTGCCATCAGTGATGTCAGCCGATACTCTGGAAACACCATATATTTT
. TRBD2 TRBJ2-3 TRBV5-4 CASSADPSGDTQYF TGTGCCAGCAGCGCCGACCCTAGCGGGGATACGCAGTATTTT
. . TRBJ1-1 TRBV7-9 CASSLEFGTEAFF TGTGCCAGCAGCTTAGAGTTCGGGACTGAAGCTTTCTTT
few . TRBJ1-2 TRBV6-1 CASSENMASSNYGYTF TGTGCCAGCAGTGAAAATATGGCATCCTCTAACTATGGCTACACCTTC
. . TRBJ2-1 TRBV4-1 CASSQASGRGLANEQFF TGCGCCAGCAGCCAAGCCTCCGGACGGGGGTTGGCCAATGAGCAGTTCTTC
. TRBD1 TRBJ2-7 TRBV5-4 CASSTGQGVEQYF TGTGCCAGCAGCACAGGACAGGGGGTAGAGCAGTACTTC
. . TRBJ2-7 TRBV5-1 CASSLVAAGQYEQYF TGCGCCAGCAGCTTGGTGGCGGCGGGTCAATACGAGCAGTACTTC
few . TRBJ2-3 TRBV6-5 CASSYSGTLGTDTQYF TGTGCCAGCAGTTACTCCGGGACCCTGGGCACAGATACGCAGTATTTT
once TRBD1 TRBJ1-2 TRBV7-2 CASSLEPPGTAYGYTF TGTGCCAGCAGCTTAGAGCCACCAGGGACAGCCTATGGCTACACCTTC
few . TRBJ1-1 TRBV2 CASKQGNMNTEAFF TGTGCCAGCAAACAGGGCAACATGAACACTGAAGCTTTCTTT
. . TRBJ2-5 TRBV5-1 CASSPLPAEGGETQYF TGCGCCAGCAGCCCGCTTCCTGCGGAGGGGGGAGAGACCCAGTACTTC
once . TRBJ2-7 TRBV21-1 CASSKLSAEDVPYEQYF TGTGCCAGCAGCAAACTCTCTGCAGAGGACGTACCCTACGAGCAGTACTTC
. . TRBJ2-7 TRBV5-5 CASSLDRRAYEQYF TGTGCCAGCAGCTTGGACAGGCGAGCCTACGAGCAGTACTTC
. . TRBJ1-2 TRBV19 CASSISRDWDYGYTF TGTGCCAGTAGTATATCGCGGGACTGGGATTATGGCTACACCTTC
. . TRBJ2-3 TRBV4-2 CASSQGTTDTQYF TGTGCCAGCAGCCAGGGAACGACAGATACGCAGTATTTT
. . TRBJ2-1 TRBV6-5 CASRTVRRYNEQFF TGTGCCAGCAGGACGGTCCGCCGCTACAATGAGCAGTTCTTC
. TRBD1 TRBJ2-7 TRBV12-5 CASGLGTGVNEQYF TGTGCTAGTGGTTTGGGGACAGGGGTCAACGAGCAGTACTTC
few . TRBJ2-7 TRBV5-1 CASSLGGGSGVSEQYF TGCGCCAGCAGCTTGGGGGGCGGTTCCGGGGTCTCCGAGCAGTACTTC